Listed below are T cell receptor beta chains from one sample, sequenced in a study of regulatory T cells in long-lasting Graves disease. From the multiplex PCR reads, TCRdb called clonotypes with MiXCR, one entry per CDR3 protein. There are 400,000 to 500,000 distinct CDR3 sequences in the sample; approximately 16% occur only once, and about 8.3% lies in the top ten. Another study also made use of these data, one on T cells in Graves' hyperthyroidism and ophthalmopathy.

The sample in question was peripheral blood mononuclear cells (PBMCs), obtained at new diagnosis, from a patient treated with antithyroid drugs. These receptors all stem from a woman between 35 and 50 years old with Graves disease. CDR3s include the opening cysteine and the closing phenylalanine or tryptophan. A D gene is named only where the DNA matches it firmly. Part of the rows lack a size; the others show once, few, many or a class for expanded clones.

CDR3nt: TGTGCCAGCAGGCCCCGGACAGGTGGGGGGGAGACCCAGTACTTC
CDR3aa: CASRPRTGGGETQYF
d_gene: NA
v_gene: TRBV2
j_gene: TRBJ2-5
abundance: many

CDR3nt: TGTGCCATCAGGGGACAGAGCTCCTACGAGCAGTACTTC
CDR3aa: CAIRGQSSYEQYF
d_gene: TRBD1
v_gene: TRBV10-3
j_gene: TRBJ2-7
abundance: NA

CDR3nt: TGTGCCAGCAGCTTCCGGGACAGCGGGATGAACACTGAAGCTTTCTTT
CDR3aa: CASSFRDSGMNTEAFF
d_gene: TRBD1
v_gene: TRBV11-3
j_gene: TRBJ1-1
abundance: once

CDR3nt: TGCAGTGCGCGGACAGGGGGACACGAGCAGTACTTC
CDR3aa: CSARTGGHEQYF
d_gene: TRBD1
v_gene: TRBV20-1
j_gene: TRBJ2-7
abundance: few

CDR3nt: TGTGCCAGCAGCTTACTTGGCGGGGGAATTAGAAATGAGCAGTTCTTC
CDR3aa: CASSLLGGGIRNEQFF
d_gene: TRBD2
v_gene: TRBV7-8
j_gene: TRBJ2-1
abundance: many

CDR3nt: TGTGCCAGCAGCCCTCCGAGGCACCTCTCTGGGGCCAACGTCCTGACTTTC
CDR3aa: CASSPPRHLSGANVLTF
d_gene: NA
v_gene: TRBV12-3/TRBV12-4
j_gene: TRBJ2-6
abundance: many

CDR3nt: TGTGCCAGCAGTCCCAGTGGACCCTACGAGCAGTACTTC
CDR3aa: CASSPSGPYEQYF
d_gene: NA
v_gene: TRBV27
j_gene: TRBJ2-7
abundance: many

CDR3nt: TGTGCCAGTAGCGACCCGGGACTAGCGGCCTACGAGCAGTACTTC
CDR3aa: CASSDPGLAAYEQYF
d_gene: TRBD2
v_gene: TRBV19
j_gene: TRBJ2-7
abundance: NA

CDR3nt: TGTGCCAGCGTACGCGGGAGCTCCTACAATGAGCAGTTCTTC
CDR3aa: CASVRGSSYNEQFF
d_gene: TRBD2
v_gene: TRBV28
j_gene: TRBJ2-1
abundance: many

CDR3nt: TGTGCCAGCAGCTTAGAGGACCTCGTGCGAAGGGGATCCAAAAACATTCAGTACTTC
CDR3aa: CASSLEDLVRRGSKNIQYF
d_gene: NA
v_gene: TRBV11-2
j_gene: TRBJ2-4
abundance: many

CDR3nt: TGTGCCAGCAGCGGGACCCTTTCTGGGGCCAACGTCCTGACTTTC
CDR3aa: CASSGTLSGANVLTF
d_gene: NA
v_gene: TRBV9
j_gene: TRBJ2-6
abundance: few

CDR3nt: TGTGCCAGCAGCCTCCCGACAGGGCCGACGGCCGAGCAGTACTTC
CDR3aa: CASSLPTGPTAEQYF
d_gene: TRBD1
v_gene: TRBV12-3/TRBV12-4
j_gene: TRBJ2-7
abundance: many

CDR3nt: TGTGCCAGCACAAGGGGAGCCCATAATGAAAAACTGTTTTTT
CDR3aa: CASTRGAHNEKLFF
d_gene: NA
v_gene: TRBV28
j_gene: TRBJ1-4
abundance: many

CDR3nt: TGTGCCACCAGCAGTCGAGATACAGAGTGGGACACAGATACGCAGTATTTT
CDR3aa: CATSSRDTEWDTDTQYF
d_gene: NA
v_gene: TRBV15
j_gene: TRBJ2-3
abundance: NA

CDR3nt: TGTGCCAGCAGTGGTCCTGAGCAGTTCTTC
CDR3aa: CASSGPEQFF
d_gene: NA
v_gene: TRBV6-1
j_gene: TRBJ2-1
abundance: NA

CDR3nt: TGTGCCAGCAGTGAGCCCAGCAGGGGAACTGAAGCTTTCTTT
CDR3aa: CASSEPSRGTEAFF
d_gene: NA
v_gene: TRBV28
j_gene: TRBJ1-1
abundance: many

CDR3nt: TGTGCCAGCAGCACCGGGACAGAAGAGACCCAGTACTTC
CDR3aa: CASSTGTEETQYF
d_gene: TRBD1
v_gene: TRBV6-2/TRBV6-3
j_gene: TRBJ2-5
abundance: many

CDR3nt: TGTGCCAGCAGTTTACGGCCCGGAAGTCGTTCTAACTATGGCTACACCTTC
CDR3aa: CASSLRPGSRSNYGYTF
d_gene: NA
v_gene: TRBV27
j_gene: TRBJ1-2
abundance: NA

CDR3nt: TGTGCCAGCAGCGACAGGGCCTATAGCAATCAGCCCCAGCATTTT
CDR3aa: CASSDRAYSNQPQHF
d_gene: TRBD1
v_gene: TRBV28
j_gene: TRBJ1-5
abundance: many

CDR3nt: TGTGCCAGCAAAATGTCCCCAACTACAGGGGACACAGATACGCAGTATTTT
CDR3aa: CASKMSPTTGDTDTQYF
d_gene: TRBD1
v_gene: TRBV27
j_gene: TRBJ2-3
abundance: few

CDR3nt: TGTGCCAGCAGTTTCCTTGGGACTCGTAATGAAAAACTGTTTTTT
CDR3aa: CASSFLGTRNEKLFF
d_gene: NA
v_gene: TRBV12-3/TRBV12-4
j_gene: TRBJ1-4
abundance: many

CDR3nt: TGTGCCAGCACTAACCCGCTGGTGGGTGGACTAGGGTTGGAGACCCAGTACTTC
CDR3aa: CASTNPLVGGLGLETQYF
d_gene: TRBD2
v_gene: TRBV6-1
j_gene: TRBJ2-5
abundance: few

CDR3nt: TGTGCCAGCAGCTTCGTACAGGGAGGAAACACCATATATTTT
CDR3aa: CASSFVQGGNTIYF
d_gene: NA
v_gene: TRBV5-5
j_gene: TRBJ1-3
abundance: NA

CDR3nt: TGTGCCAGCAGCTTAGTGCTAGCCCGTTGGGAGGAGACCCAGTACTTC
CDR3aa: CASSLVLARWEETQYF
d_gene: NA
v_gene: TRBV7-9
j_gene: TRBJ2-5
abundance: NA

CDR3nt: TGCGCCAGCAGCCAAGTCGGACGTCACGACCCTAGCGGGACCTCCTACGAGCAGTACTTC
CDR3aa: CASSQVGRHDPSGTSYEQYF
d_gene: TRBD2
v_gene: TRBV4-1
j_gene: TRBJ2-7
abundance: many

CDR3nt: TGTGCCAGCTCACGCCGCGGAGGGGATGAAAAACTGTTTTTT
CDR3aa: CASSRRGGDEKLFF
d_gene: NA
v_gene: TRBV18
j_gene: TRBJ1-4
abundance: few

CDR3nt: TGTGCCAGCAGCTTATTGATCCGGCGGGCGGGAAAAAACAATGAGCAGTTCTTC
CDR3aa: CASSLLIRRAGKNNEQFF
d_gene: NA
v_gene: TRBV7-2
j_gene: TRBJ2-1
abundance: few

CDR3nt: TGTGCCAGCAGACAGGACAGGCCACCCTCCTACGAGCAGTACTTC
CDR3aa: CASRQDRPPSYEQYF
d_gene: TRBD1
v_gene: TRBV28
j_gene: TRBJ2-7
abundance: NA

CDR3nt: TGTGCCAGCAGTTATACCCACGGGGGGCCCCGCGATCAGCCCCAGCATTTT
CDR3aa: CASSYTHGGPRDQPQHF
d_gene: NA
v_gene: TRBV6-5
j_gene: TRBJ1-5
abundance: few

CDR3nt: TGTGCCAGCAGTTTAGTAGCGAGCTCCTACGAGCAGTACTTC
CDR3aa: CASSLVASSYEQYF
d_gene: NA
v_gene: TRBV12-3/TRBV12-4
j_gene: TRBJ2-7
abundance: many

CDR3nt: TGTGCCACCAGCAGAGATCGTCGGAGACAAGAGACCCAGTACTTC
CDR3aa: CATSRDRRRQETQYF
d_gene: NA
v_gene: TRBV15
j_gene: TRBJ2-5
abundance: many

CDR3nt: TGTGCCAGTAGTATAACTTATCCGGACAGCCCGGGGGTTGAGACCCAGTACTTC
CDR3aa: CASSITYPDSPGVETQYF
d_gene: NA
v_gene: TRBV19
j_gene: TRBJ2-5
abundance: few

CDR3nt: TGCGCCAGCAGCCGAATGGTGACAACCACTACTGAAGCTTTCTTT
CDR3aa: CASSRMVTTTTEAFF
d_gene: NA
v_gene: TRBV4-3
j_gene: TRBJ1-1
abundance: many

CDR3nt: TGTGCCAGCTCACCGCAGGGGGCTTCTGACTATGGCTACACCTTC
CDR3aa: CASSPQGASDYGYTF
d_gene: TRBD1
v_gene: TRBV18
j_gene: TRBJ1-2
abundance: many

CDR3nt: TGTGCCAGCAGCTTAAACACCGACAGCAACAATGAGCAGTTCTTC
CDR3aa: CASSLNTDSNNEQFF
d_gene: NA
v_gene: TRBV11-2
j_gene: TRBJ2-1
abundance: many

CDR3nt: TGTGCCAGTAGTTTCGGACTAGCGGGCGACTCCTACGAGCAGTACTTC
CDR3aa: CASSFGLAGDSYEQYF
d_gene: TRBD2
v_gene: TRBV19
j_gene: TRBJ2-7
abundance: few

CDR3nt: TGTGCCAGCAGTTCTTCATGGGAGGCGGGTCAGCCCCAGCATTTT
CDR3aa: CASSSSWEAGQPQHF
d_gene: NA
v_gene: TRBV12-3/TRBV12-4
j_gene: TRBJ1-5
abundance: many

CDR3nt: TGTGCCAGCAGTTTTAGCAGGGTCTACGAGCAGTACTTC
CDR3aa: CASSFSRVYEQYF
d_gene: NA
v_gene: TRBV12-3/TRBV12-4
j_gene: TRBJ2-7
abundance: many

CDR3nt: TGCGCCAGCAGGTTCGGGGTGGCGGAGACCCAGTACTTC
CDR3aa: CASRFGVAETQYF
d_gene: NA
v_gene: TRBV10-2
j_gene: TRBJ2-5
abundance: many

CDR3nt: TGCGCCAGCAGCCATGGACTAGCGGGAGACTCCTACAATGAGCAGTTCTTC
CDR3aa: CASSHGLAGDSYNEQFF
d_gene: TRBD2
v_gene: TRBV4-1
j_gene: TRBJ2-1
abundance: few

CDR3nt: TGCAGTGCTAGAGATTTGGATCTTAGCAATCAGCCCCAGCATTTT
CDR3aa: CSARDLDLSNQPQHF
d_gene: NA
v_gene: TRBV20-1
j_gene: TRBJ1-5
abundance: many

CDR3nt: TGTGCCATCAGTGCAGGAGAGAGCAATCAGCCCCAGCATTTT
CDR3aa: CAISAGESNQPQHF
d_gene: NA
v_gene: TRBV10-3
j_gene: TRBJ1-5
abundance: many

CDR3nt: TGTGCCATCAGCCAACTAGCGGGAGGGAATCATGAGCAGTTCTTC
CDR3aa: CAISQLAGGNHEQFF
d_gene: TRBD2
v_gene: TRBV10-3
j_gene: TRBJ2-1
abundance: many

CDR3nt: TGTGCCAGCAGCCCCACGGATGCGGGAGGGCCCTACGAGCAGTACTTC
CDR3aa: CASSPTDAGGPYEQYF
d_gene: TRBD2
v_gene: TRBV28
j_gene: TRBJ2-7
abundance: NA

CDR3nt: TGCGCCAGCAGCTTGGATAGCGGGAGGCGTGAGACCCAGTACTTC
CDR3aa: CASSLDSGRRETQYF
d_gene: TRBD2
v_gene: TRBV5-1
j_gene: TRBJ2-5
abundance: NA

CDR3nt: TGTGCCAGCAGTTCCCGAAGAGGGACAGGGGGCACTGAAGCTTTCTTT
CDR3aa: CASSSRRGTGGTEAFF
d_gene: TRBD1
v_gene: TRBV6-5
j_gene: TRBJ1-1
abundance: NA

CDR3nt: TGTGCCAGCAGCCCACAGGTTCTTTGGGAAAAACTGTTTTTT
CDR3aa: CASSPQVLWEKLFF
d_gene: NA
v_gene: TRBV6-1
j_gene: TRBJ1-4
abundance: NA

CDR3nt: TGTGCCAGCAGTTTCAAGGGGGAGGTCACAGATACGCAGTATTTT
CDR3aa: CASSFKGEVTDTQYF
d_gene: NA
v_gene: TRBV28
j_gene: TRBJ2-3
abundance: many

CDR3nt: TGTGCCAGCAGCTTAACTCCCCGGGAGCTGTTTTTT
CDR3aa: CASSLTPRELFF
d_gene: NA
v_gene: TRBV11-3
j_gene: TRBJ2-2
abundance: many

CDR3nt: TGTGCCAGCAGTGATTTGAGACATAATAATTCACCCCTCCACTTT
CDR3aa: CASSDLRHNNSPLHF
d_gene: NA
v_gene: TRBV25-1
j_gene: TRBJ1-6
abundance: few

CDR3nt: TGTGCCAGCACCTCCGGGGGACGGGAGGGTGGTGAGCAGTTCTTC
CDR3aa: CASTSGGREGGEQFF
d_gene: TRBD2
v_gene: TRBV28
j_gene: TRBJ2-1
abundance: many

CDR3nt: TGTGCCACCAGTGGCAGAAGCGGGAGGACAAAACGATACAATGAGCAGTTCTTC
CDR3aa: CATSGRSGRTKRYNEQFF
d_gene: TRBD2
v_gene: TRBV24-1
j_gene: TRBJ2-1
abundance: many

CDR3nt: TGTGCCAGCAGCTCGAGATTGGGGACTAGCGGACCCAATGAGCAGTTCTTC
CDR3aa: CASSSRLGTSGPNEQFF
d_gene: TRBD2
v_gene: TRBV7-9
j_gene: TRBJ2-1
abundance: many

CDR3nt: TGCAGTGCTAGAGATCTTATCCTATCCAATAAATACAATGAGCAGTTCTTC
CDR3aa: CSARDLILSNKYNEQFF
d_gene: NA
v_gene: TRBV20-1
j_gene: TRBJ2-1
abundance: NA